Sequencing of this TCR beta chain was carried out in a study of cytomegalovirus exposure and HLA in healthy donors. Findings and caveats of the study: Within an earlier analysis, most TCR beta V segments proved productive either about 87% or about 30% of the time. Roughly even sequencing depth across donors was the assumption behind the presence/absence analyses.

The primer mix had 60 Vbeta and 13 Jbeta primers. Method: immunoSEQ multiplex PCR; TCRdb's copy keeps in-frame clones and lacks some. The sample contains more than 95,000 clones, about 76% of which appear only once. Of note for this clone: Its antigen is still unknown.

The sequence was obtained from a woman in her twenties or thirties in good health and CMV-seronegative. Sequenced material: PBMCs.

CDR3 sequence: CASRPTNLTDTQYF. CDR3 nucleotides: TGTGCAAGTCGCCCAACAAACCTCACAGATACGCAGTATTTT. The genes are TRBV12-2 and TRBJ2-3; the DNA was not compared with TRBD1, the D call given in the table. TRBV12-2 is tagged as a pseudogene. There are 14 residues in the CDR3.